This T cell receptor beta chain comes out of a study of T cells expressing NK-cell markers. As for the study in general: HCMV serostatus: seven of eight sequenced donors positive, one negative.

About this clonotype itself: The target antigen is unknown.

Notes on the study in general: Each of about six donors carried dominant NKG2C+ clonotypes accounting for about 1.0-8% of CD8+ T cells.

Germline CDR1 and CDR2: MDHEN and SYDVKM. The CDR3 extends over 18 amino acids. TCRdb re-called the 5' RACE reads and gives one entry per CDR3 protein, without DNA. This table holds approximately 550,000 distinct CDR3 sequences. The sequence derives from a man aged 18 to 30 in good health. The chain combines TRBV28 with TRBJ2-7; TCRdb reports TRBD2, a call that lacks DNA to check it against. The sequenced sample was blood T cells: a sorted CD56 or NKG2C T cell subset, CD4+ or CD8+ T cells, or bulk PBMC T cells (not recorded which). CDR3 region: CATQPGLGQHLVIYEQYF.